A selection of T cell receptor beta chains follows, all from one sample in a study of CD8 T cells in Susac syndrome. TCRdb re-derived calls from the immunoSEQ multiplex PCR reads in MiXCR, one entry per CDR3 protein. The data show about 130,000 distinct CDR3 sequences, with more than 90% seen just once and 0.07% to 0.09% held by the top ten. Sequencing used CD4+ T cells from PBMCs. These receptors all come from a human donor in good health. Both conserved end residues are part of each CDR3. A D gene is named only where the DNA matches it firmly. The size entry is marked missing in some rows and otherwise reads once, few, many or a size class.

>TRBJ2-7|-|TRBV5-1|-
TGCGCCAGCAGCTTGGTCACTGCGGGATCATCCTACGAGCAGTACTTC
CASSLVTAGSSYEQYF
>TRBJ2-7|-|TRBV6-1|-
TGTGCCAGCAGTGGCTCGGGGACACAAGGGGCCTACGAGCAGTACTTC
CASSGSGTQGAYEQYF
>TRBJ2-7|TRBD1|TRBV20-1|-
TGCAGTGCCACCGGGACAGGGGACGGCGGGGGACTCTACGAGCAGTACTTC
CSATGTGDGGGLYEQYF
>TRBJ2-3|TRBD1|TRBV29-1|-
TGCAGCGTCCGACAGGGGTCGGGCACAGATACGCAGTATTTT
CSVRQGSGTDTQYF
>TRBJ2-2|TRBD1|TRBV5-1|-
TGCGCCAGCAGCTTGATGGACAGGGCGAACACCGGGGAGCTGTTTTTT
CASSLMDRANTGELFF
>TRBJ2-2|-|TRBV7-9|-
TGTGCCAGCAGCTCCCGCGGCCCTATTGAGCTGTTTTTT
CASSSRGPIELFF
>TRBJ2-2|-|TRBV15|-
TGTGCCACCAGCAGAGGAGTTGGGCTCACCGGGGAGCTGTTTTTT
CATSRGVGLTGELFF
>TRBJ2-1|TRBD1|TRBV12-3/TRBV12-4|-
TGTGCCAGCAGTCCCGACAGGGGAGGTATGTACAATGAGCAGTTCTTC
CASSPDRGGMYNEQFF
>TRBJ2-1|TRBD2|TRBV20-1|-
TGCAGTGCTAGAGAGGGGACTAGCGGAGCCTACAATGAGCAGTTCTTC
CSAREGTSGAYNEQFF
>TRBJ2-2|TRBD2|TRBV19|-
TGTGCCAGTAGTACCAGAGGGACTAAGAACACCGGGGAGCTGTTTTTT
CASSTRGTKNTGELFF
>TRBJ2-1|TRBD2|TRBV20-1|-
TGCAGTGCTAGAGACGGGGACTACCAGAGTTACAATGAGCAGTTCTTC
CSARDGDYQSYNEQFF
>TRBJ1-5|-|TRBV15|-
TGTGCCACCAGCAGAGATCCAGGTATATGGCAGCCCCAGCATTTT
CATSRDPGIWQPQHF
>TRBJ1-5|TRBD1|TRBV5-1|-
TGCGCCAGCAGCTCTCAGGGGGGAGAACAGCCCCAGCATTTT
CASSSQGGEQPQHF
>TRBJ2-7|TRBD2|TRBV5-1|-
TGCGCCAGCAGCTTGGGCGGGAGGGACCAGCAGTACTTC
CASSLGGRDQQYF
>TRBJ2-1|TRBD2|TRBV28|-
TGTGCCAGCAGGGGCTATCCAGGGACTAGCGGGAGAAATGAGCAGTTCTTC
CASRGYPGTSGRNEQFF
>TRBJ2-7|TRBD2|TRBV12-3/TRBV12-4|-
TGTGCCAGCAGGCCACTAGCGGGAGGCAACGAGCAGTACTTC
CASRPLAGGNEQYF
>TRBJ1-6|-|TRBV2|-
TGTGCCAGCAGTGAATTAAGGAGTAGCAATTCACCCCTCCACTTT
CASSELRSSNSPLHF
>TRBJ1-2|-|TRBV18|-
TGTGCCAGCTCGGAACTTTATACAGGGATTGGCTACACCTTC
CASSELYTGIGYTF
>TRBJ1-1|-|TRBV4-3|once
TGCGCCAGCAGCAAAAGGAACACTGAAGCTTTCTTT
CASSKRNTEAFF
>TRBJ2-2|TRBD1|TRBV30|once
TGTGCCTGGAGGGCAGGGGGCAACACCGGGGAGCTGTTTTTT
CAWRAGGNTGELFF
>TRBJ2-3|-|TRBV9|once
TGTGCCAGCAGCGTAAGTCGGGGTAGCACAGATACGCAGTATTTT
CASSVSRGSTDTQYF
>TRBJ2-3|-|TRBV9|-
TGTGCCAGCAGCGTAAAATTCGCAGATACGCAGTATTTT
CASSVKFADTQYF
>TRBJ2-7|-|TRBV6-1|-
TGTGCCAGCAGTGAACCGGGATTAGCGAGACCTTACGAGCAGTACTTC
CASSEPGLARPYEQYF
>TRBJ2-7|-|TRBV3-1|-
TGTGCCAGCAGCCAACCTGGCCTAGCGAGGTACGAGCAGTACTTC
CASSQPGLARYEQYF
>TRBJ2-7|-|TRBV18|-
TGTGCCAGCTCACCACGAACGCGAGTCGAGCAGTACTTC
CASSPRTRVEQYF
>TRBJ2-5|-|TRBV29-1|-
TGCAGCGTTGGAGGGGAAGAGACCCAGTACTTC
CSVGGEETQYF
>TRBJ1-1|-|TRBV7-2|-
TGTGCCAGCAGCTTAGCGTTGAGACCCAGCGACACTGAAGCTTTCTTT
CASSLALRPSDTEAFF
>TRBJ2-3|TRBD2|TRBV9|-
TGTGCCAGCAGCTCGAGAGGGTTACGAGCGGGGACGCAGTATTTT
CASSSRGLRAGTQYF
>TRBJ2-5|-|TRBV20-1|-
TGCAGTGCTAGAGGTCTAGATGGAGTGTCGGAGACCCAGTACTTC
CSARGLDGVSETQYF
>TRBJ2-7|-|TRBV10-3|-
TGTGCCATCAGTGGCCAGGGGACCGAGCAGTACTTC
CAISGQGTEQYF
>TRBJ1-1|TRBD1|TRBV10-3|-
TGTGCCATCACCGACAGGGAACGCGTCACTGAAGCTTTCTTT
CAITDRERVTEAFF
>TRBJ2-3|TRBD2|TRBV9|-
TGTGCCAGCAGCCTATGGACTAGCGGGATTACAGATACGCAGTATTTT
CASSLWTSGITDTQYF
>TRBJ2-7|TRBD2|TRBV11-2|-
TGTGCCAGCAGCTCCATCGAGCGGGGTCGATCCTACGAGCAGTACTTC
CASSSIERGRSYEQYF
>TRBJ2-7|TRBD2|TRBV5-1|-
TGCGCCAGCAGCCTCCCCGGACTAGTTACAGGCGAGCAGTACTTC
CASSLPGLVTGEQYF
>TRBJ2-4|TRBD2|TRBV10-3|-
TGTGCCATCAGTCTTAGCGGGGGGGAAAACATTCAGTACTTC
CAISLSGGENIQYF
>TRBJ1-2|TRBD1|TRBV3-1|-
TGTGCCAGCAGCCAAGATATTAGGCCAGGGGGTCCTTATGGCTACACCTTC
CASSQDIRPGGPYGYTF
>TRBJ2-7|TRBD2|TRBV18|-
TGTGCCAGCTCACCACGAGGAGTCTCGGCGGGAGGCCTCTACGAGCAGTACTTC
CASSPRGVSAGGLYEQYF
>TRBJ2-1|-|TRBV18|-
TGTGCCAGCTCACCTTATTCTTCTTACAATGAGCAGTTCTTC
CASSPYSSYNEQFF
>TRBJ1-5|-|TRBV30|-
TGTGCCTGGAGTGACGTTGGGGATCAGCCCCAGCATTTT
CAWSDVGDQPQHF
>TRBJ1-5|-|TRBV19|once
TGTGCCAGTAGTATCCCACAGGTCGGAAATCAGCCCCAGCATTTT
CASSIPQVGNQPQHF
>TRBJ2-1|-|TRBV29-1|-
TGCAGCGTGGAAAAAGGGGGAGTGGATGAGCAGTTCTTC
CSVEKGGVDEQFF
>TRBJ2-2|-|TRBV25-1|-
TGTGCCAGCGGAGGGAAGGGGCTAGGGAGAGGGACCGGGGAGCTGTTTTTT
CASGGKGLGRGTGELFF
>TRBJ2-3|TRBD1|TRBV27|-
TGTGCCAGCAGATTGACAGGGCAAGATACGCAGTATTTT
CASRLTGQDTQYF